This T cell receptor (beta chain) was recorded in a study of T-cell memory formation after mild COVID-19. As for this clonotype: Its antigen is undetermined.

Study-level findings and limits: Some clones that responded turned up in pre-infection memory, which suggests that cross-reactive memory joined in.

Germline trimming cut 6 bases from V and 2 bases from J; bases unmatched to any gene: 11. The CDR3 consists of 17 residues. Germline loops: CDR1 MNHEY, CDR2 SVGAGI. One entry per CDR3 protein, called by TCRdb with MiXCR from the 5' RACE reads. In the table there are roughly 250,000 distinct CDR3 sequences, 16% of which are singletons. The TCR sequence derives from a man in his late teens or twenties who had mild COVID-19 (a few samples of this study predate the infection). Cell type and time point are not known. The source material was PBMCs or a T cell subset sorted from them (not recorded which). This sequence joins TRBV6-5 and TRBJ2-5; TRBD1 agrees at 11 bases. CDR3 coding DNA: TGTGCCAGCAGGCCGGGGTGGGACAGGGGGACTCAAGAGACCCAGTACTTC. Translation: CASRPGWDRGTQETQYF.